One sample yielded the 8 T cell receptor beta chains listed below, sequenced in a study of blood T cell repertoires in COVID-19. The repertoire was sequenced with immunoSEQ multiplex PCR; TCRdb's copy has only in-frame clones and lacks some. This table has roughly 40,000 clones, about nine tenths appearing once. The material sequenced was peripheral blood. Source of these receptors: a human donor in a cohort sampled during active COVID-19.

The chain couples TRBV29-1 to TRBJ2-3; a weak D match, TRBD1 (5 bases). This CDR3 has 16 residues. V shed 8 bases and J shed 3 bases, with 24 bases lying between them. The germline gives CDR1 SQVTM, CDR2 ANQGSEA. The CDR3 DNA follows: TGCAGCCCCAGAAATCGCCAGGGTGAGTGGACAGATACGCAGTATTTT. Protein: CSPRNRQGEWTDTQYF.

In its sample, this clone was seen a few times. The gene calls are TRBV19 and TRBJ2-1, with 9 bases matching TRBD1. CDR3 length: 13 residues. Germline CDR1 and CDR2: LNHDA and SQIVND (reference sequence). J gave up 10 bases and V 7 bases, and 8 bases lay outside the gene matches. The CDR3 DNA reads as TGTGCCAGTATGGGGACAGGGAAAGAGGAGCAGTTCTTC. Translation: CASMGTGKEEQFF.

This rearrangement joins TRBV7-9 to TRBJ2-4; TRBD1 might be the D (6 bases). This CDR3 has 15 amino acids. V gave up 6 bases and J gave up 2 bases, with 14 bases separating them. The germline V gene encodes CDR1 SEHNR and CDR2 FQNEAQ (reference sequence). The CDR3 reads CASRLQGGPKNIQYF. The CDR3 DNA sequence: TGTGCCAGCAGGTTACAGGGCGGCCCCAAAAACATTCAGTACTTC.

This clone was counted once. V and J are TRBV19 and TRBJ2-7, with D unclear. Deletions cut 0 bases from V and 13 bases from J, with 16 bases between. This CDR3 has 13 residues. Germline V gene sequence: CDR1 LNHDA, CDR2 SQIVND (reference sequence). The CDR3 sequence is CASSIDLVSTFYF. CDR3 bases: TGTGCCAGTAGTATAGATCTAGTTTCCACCTTCTACTTC.

The chain employs TRBV5-6 and TRBJ2-7, with D maybe TRBD2 (5 bases). Germline CDR1 SGHDT, CDR2 YYEEEE. Trimming cost V 0 bases and J 0 bases, with 7 bases left between them. The CDR3 is made up of 14 amino acids. The CDR3 nucleotides read TGTGCCAGCAGCTTGGGACGGGGCTCCTACGAGCAGTACTTC. Encoded protein: CASSLGRGSYEQYF. The entire variable domain, with the rest obtained from reference TRBV5-6 and TRBJ2-7, is as follows: DAGVTQSPTHLIKTRGQQVTLRCSPKSGHDTVSWYQQALGQGPQFIFQYYEEEERQRGNFPDRFSGHQFPNYSSELNVNALLLGDSALYLCASSLGRGSYEQYFGPGTRLTVT.

This clone was detected once. CDR3 region: CASSPGTSTGELFF. Here the CDR3 DNA reads TGCGCCAGCAGTCCCGGGACATCTACCGGGGAGCTGTTTTTT. The chain recombines TRBV10-1 with TRBJ2-2; a weak D match, TRBD1 (6 bases). CDR3 length: 14 residues. V lost 5 bases and J lost 5, with 12 bases in between. Germline V lookup: CDR1 WNHNN, CDR2 SYGVQD (reference sequence).

The rearrangement links TRBV7-9 to TRBJ1-2; D is ambiguous. There are 15 residues in the CDR3. Germline lookup yields CDR1 SEHNR and CDR2 FQNEAQ (reference sequence). Trimming shortened V by 5 bases and J by 7 bases, and 20 bases separated the two germline ends. The CDR3 DNA sequence: TGTGCCAGCAGCCCCGAGGGCCGAAATCTCCTTGGCTACACCTTC. Amino acid sequence: CASSPEGRNLLGYTF.

This clone was detected only a few times. The chain employs TRBV2 and TRBJ2-4; TRBD1 agrees at 7 bases. The germline V gene has CDR1 SNHLY and CDR2 FYNNEI. This CDR3 comprises 13 residues. The V gene end was trimmed by 4 bases and the J gene end by 8 bases; junction bases not matched to a gene: 5. CDR3 DNA sequence: TGTGCCAGCAGTGTGATAACAGGGGACATTCAGTACTTC. Translating gives CASSVITGDIQYF. The complete variable domain, with remaining parts taken from reference TRBV2 and TRBJ2-4, reads EPEVTQTPSHQVTQMGQEVILRCVPISNHLYFYWYRQILGQKVEFLVSFYNNEISEKSEIFDDQFSVERPDGSNFTLKIRSTKLEDSAMYFCASSVITGDIQYFGAGTRLSVL.